Listed below are T cell receptor beta chains from one sample, sequenced in a study of shared clonotypes between healthy human individuals. Clones were sequenced by immunoSEQ multiplex PCR, and TCRdb holds only the in-frame ones, with some missing. Of roughly 300,000 clones listed, around 90% were seen once; the top ten hold about a sixth. Sequencing used memory CD8+ T cells sorted from blood. The receptors were sampled from a man in his late teens or twenties in good health. The CDR3 runs from the conserved cysteine through the conserved F or W. Each record gives: CDR3 DNA, CDR3 protein, clone size, J gene, D gene, V gene. A D gene is named only where the DNA matches it firmly. Clone sizes are given selectively: once, few, many, or a class where the clone is expanded.

TGTGCCAGCAGTTACTCGGGGTATGCCTACGAGCAGTACTTC,CASSYSGYAYEQYF,NA,TRBJ2-7,NA,TRBV6-6
TGCGCCAGCAGCCAAGATCGGTACAACACCTACGAGCAGTACTTC,CASSQDRYNTYEQYF,NA,TRBJ2-7,NA,TRBV4-3
TGTGCCAGCAGCTTAACGTGGGGGGTGCGAGAGACCCAGTACTTC,CASSLTWGVRETQYF,NA,TRBJ2-5,NA,TRBV11-2
TGTGCCAGCACCACCCTCACCGGGACTAGCAATGAGCAGTTCTTC,CASTTLTGTSNEQFF,NA,TRBJ2-1,TRBD2,TRBV5-4
TGCGCCAGCAGTGGAGGGACAGGGGGAAGAATCACTGAAGCTTTCTTT,CASSGGTGGRITEAFF,many,TRBJ1-1,TRBD1,TRBV10-1
TGTGCCAGCTCACCACTAGACTCCTACGAGCAGTACTTC,CASSPLDSYEQYF,NA,TRBJ2-7,NA,TRBV18
TGTGCCAGCAGCCCCCGGGACAGGGTCCCTTGGGACTATGGCTACACCTTC,CASSPRDRVPWDYGYTF,NA,TRBJ1-2,TRBD1,TRBV7-2
TGTGCCAGCAGCGTAGAGTTAGCGGGAGGGCTGGCCGAGACCCAGTACTTC,CASSVELAGGLAETQYF,NA,TRBJ2-5,TRBD2,TRBV9
TGTGCCAGCAGTTTATCTCTTAGCGGGGGATCCTACAATGAGCAGTTCTTC,CASSLSLSGGSYNEQFF,many,TRBJ2-1,TRBD2,TRBV28
TGTGCCAGCAGTGAAATTGGGGAGGCAGATACGCAGTATTTT,CASSEIGEADTQYF,once,TRBJ2-3,NA,TRBV6-1
TGTGCCAGCACCCCCAGCGGGTCGGGTACTGAAGCTTTCTTT,CASTPSGSGTEAFF,NA,TRBJ1-1,NA,TRBV7-9
TGTGCCAGCAGCCCGCCGGACAGGGACTACGAGCAGTACTTC,CASSPPDRDYEQYF,once,TRBJ2-7,TRBD1,TRBV9
TGTGCCAGCAGCTTAGCTCTCCCCCCATACAATGAGCAGTTCTTC,CASSLALPPYNEQFF,NA,TRBJ2-1,NA,TRBV7-6
TGTGCCAGCAGTTTAGACGGCCAAGAGACCCAGTACTTC,CASSLDGQETQYF,NA,TRBJ2-5,NA,TRBV27
TGTGCCAGCAGTTCATCAGGGGGCGCGTTCTTC,CASSSSGGAFF,NA,TRBJ2-1,TRBD1,TRBV5-4
TGTGCCAGCAGCTGGGGACAGGGAGTTCACAAAGCTTTCTTT,CASSWGQGVHKAFF,NA,TRBJ1-1,TRBD1,TRBV6-5
TGTGCCAGCAGCTTAGCGGGTCAGCCCCAGCATTTT,CASSLAGQPQHF,NA,TRBJ1-5,NA,TRBV7-2
TGTGCCAGCAGGCCACGGGACAGGGGAATCACAGATACGCAGTATTTT,CASRPRDRGITDTQYF,NA,TRBJ2-3,TRBD1,TRBV27
TGCAGCGTAGTTAACGAAGGGGGGACCCAGTACTTC,CSVVNEGGTQYF,many,TRBJ2-5,NA,TRBV29-1
TGTGCCAGCAGCCACTATTCGAACACTGAAGCTTTCTTT,CASSHYSNTEAFF,NA,TRBJ1-1,NA,TRBV27
TGTGCCAGCAGTGACTGGACAGGGACGAACACCATATATTTT,CASSDWTGTNTIYF,NA,TRBJ1-3,TRBD1,TRBV2
TGCGCCAGCAGCGGAGGACAGGGAGTTCGAGAAAAACTGTTTTTT,CASSGGQGVREKLFF,NA,TRBJ1-4,TRBD1,TRBV5-1
TGTGCCAGCAGTGTACTAGTTGACGCCTACAATGAGCAGTTCTTC,CASSVLVDAYNEQFF,NA,TRBJ2-1,NA,TRBV2
TGTGCCAGCAGTTACGACGGGAGCTACGAGCAGTACTTC,CASSYDGSYEQYF,NA,TRBJ2-7,NA,TRBV6-5
TGTGCCAGCAGCCATCGAGGGGCAACTAATGAAAAACTGTTTTTT,CASSHRGATNEKLFF,NA,TRBJ1-4,NA,TRBV27
TGTGCCAGCAGCTTAGAGGGACTAGCAAGGGGGAATGAGCAGTTCTTC,CASSLEGLARGNEQFF,NA,TRBJ2-1,TRBD2,TRBV13
TGTGCCAGCAGCTTAGGTCAGGGCGCCTACGAGCAGTACTTC,CASSLGQGAYEQYF,medium-sized,TRBJ2-7,NA,TRBV7-8
TGTGCCATCAGTGGTACGGGGGTCAAACCCTACGAGCAGTACTTC,CAISGTGVKPYEQYF,NA,TRBJ2-7,NA,TRBV10-3
TGTGCCAGCAGCGGTAGAACAGGGCCAAGCACAGATACGCAGTATTTT,CASSGRTGPSTDTQYF,NA,TRBJ2-3,NA,TRBV9
TGTGCCAGCAGCCCCCGGGACAGGGTGGACTATGGCTACACCTTC,CASSPRDRVDYGYTF,NA,TRBJ1-2,TRBD1,TRBV7-9
TGTGCCAGCAGCTCCCCCAGGGTTGGAAGCGAAAAACTGTTTTTT,CASSSPRVGSEKLFF,once,TRBJ1-4,NA,TRBV7-9
TGTGCCAGCAGCTCCGGGGGCGGTGAAAAACTGTTTTTT,CASSSGGGEKLFF,NA,TRBJ1-4,NA,TRBV13
TGTGCCTGGACGGTAGCGGGATTCGACAATGAGCAGTTCTTC,CAWTVAGFDNEQFF,NA,TRBJ2-1,TRBD2,TRBV30
TGTGCCAGCAGCCCCTACCCCCCGACATGGCCCCAGCATTTT,CASSPYPPTWPQHF,NA,TRBJ1-5,NA,TRBV6-5
TGTGCCAGCAGCCCGTTAGCTGGAAACACCATATATTTT,CASSPLAGNTIYF,NA,TRBJ1-3,NA,TRBV13
TGTGCCAGCAGTTTTCCCACAGGGGGGTTTACTGAAGCTTTCTTT,CASSFPTGGFTEAFF,NA,TRBJ1-1,TRBD1,TRBV28
TGTGCCCTGAGGGCGGCTAACTATGGCTACACCTTC,CALRAANYGYTF,NA,TRBJ1-2,NA,TRBV2
TGCGCCAGCAGCTCGTATGGACGCACAGGGGTTACTGACGAGCAGTACTTC,CASSSYGRTGVTDEQYF,NA,TRBJ2-7,TRBD1,TRBV5-1
TGTGCCAGCTCACTGGTTACCGGGGGGGCCACTGAAGCTTTCTTT,CASSLVTGGATEAFF,NA,TRBJ1-1,NA,TRBV18
TGTGCCAGCAGTTTAGGCTGGGGCGATCTCAATCAGCCCCAGCATTTT,CASSLGWGDLNQPQHF,NA,TRBJ1-5,NA,TRBV7-8
TGTGCCAGCAGACTTAAGACAACCAGCAATCAGCCCCAGCATTTT,CASRLKTTSNQPQHF,NA,TRBJ1-5,NA,TRBV6-1
TGCAGCGTTGGGGCGGGGGGCAACTCCTACGAGCAGTACTTC,CSVGAGGNSYEQYF,NA,TRBJ2-7,TRBD2,TRBV29-1
TGTGCCAGCAGCCGGGGCGGAGGGTACAATGAGCAGTTCTTC,CASSRGGGYNEQFF,NA,TRBJ2-1,NA,TRBV7-6
TGTGCCAGCAGCTTGGGGTGGCTGAGGACATCGAACACCGGGGAGCTGTTTTTT,CASSLGWLRTSNTGELFF,NA,TRBJ2-2,NA,TRBV5-4
TGTGCCACCAGCAGAGGAGGCGAGAACACTGAAGCTTTCTTT,CATSRGGENTEAFF,NA,TRBJ1-1,NA,TRBV15
TGTGCCAGCAGTCCTCGGACAGGGGCGGCATACTATGGCTACACCTTC,CASSPRTGAAYYGYTF,NA,TRBJ1-2,TRBD1,TRBV27
TGTGCCAGCAGTTTATCAGACGGGACAGGGAAATACAATGAGCAGTTCTTC,CASSLSDGTGKYNEQFF,NA,TRBJ2-1,TRBD1,TRBV27
TGTGCCAGCAGCTTGGACAGCACAGATACGCAGTATTTT,CASSLDSTDTQYF,NA,TRBJ2-3,NA,TRBV7-9
TGTGCCAGCAGCTCCGGCTGGGGGCTCTACGAGCAGTACTTC,CASSSGWGLYEQYF,NA,TRBJ2-7,NA,TRBV5-6
TGTGCCAGCAGTGAGCACGGTTCCTACGAGCAGTACTTC,CASSEHGSYEQYF,once,TRBJ2-7,NA,TRBV6-1
TGTGCCAGCCCCCTCCCCTGGGGGTACAATGAGCAGTTCTTC,CASPLPWGYNEQFF,NA,TRBJ2-1,NA,TRBV7-9
TGTGCCAGCAGCTTGGACATCTATCAGCCCCAGCATTTT,CASSLDIYQPQHF,once,TRBJ1-5,NA,TRBV5-5
TGTGCCAGCAGCTCATCCGACATCTTCTACGAGCAGTACTTC,CASSSSDIFYEQYF,NA,TRBJ2-7,NA,TRBV13
TGCGCCAGCAGCCAAACACAGGGCTATGGCTACACCTTC,CASSQTQGYGYTF,NA,TRBJ1-2,NA,TRBV5-1
TGTGCCAGTAGTATAAACTGGGATGGGGTCAACGAGCAGTACTTC,CASSINWDGVNEQYF,NA,TRBJ2-7,NA,TRBV19